This T cell receptor (beta chain) emerged from a study of T-cell reconstitution after alpha-beta-depleted transplantation in children. V dropped 2 bases and J dropped 6 bases, with 10 bases sitting between them. The CDR3 runs to 13 residues. Germline CDR1 is MDHEN and CDR2 is SYDVKM. The authors prepared the TCRbeta library with unique molecular identifiers. TCRdb re-analysed the PCR reads in MiXCR, keeping a single row per CDR3 protein. The repertoire consists of hundreds of thousands of distinct CDR3 sequences, with about an eighth occurring once and the leading ten covering around 4.1%. This TCR was sampled from a human donor who donated a stem cell graft to a child with Fanconi anemia. The material sequenced was PBMCs, taken from the stem cell graft. This chain connects TRBV28 to TRBJ2-5, with D perhaps given as TRBD1 or TRBD2 (5 bases each). The CDR3 DNA reads TGTGCCAGCAGTTTACCAGGGACGAAGACCCAGTACTTC. It yields the protein CASSLPGTKTQYF.